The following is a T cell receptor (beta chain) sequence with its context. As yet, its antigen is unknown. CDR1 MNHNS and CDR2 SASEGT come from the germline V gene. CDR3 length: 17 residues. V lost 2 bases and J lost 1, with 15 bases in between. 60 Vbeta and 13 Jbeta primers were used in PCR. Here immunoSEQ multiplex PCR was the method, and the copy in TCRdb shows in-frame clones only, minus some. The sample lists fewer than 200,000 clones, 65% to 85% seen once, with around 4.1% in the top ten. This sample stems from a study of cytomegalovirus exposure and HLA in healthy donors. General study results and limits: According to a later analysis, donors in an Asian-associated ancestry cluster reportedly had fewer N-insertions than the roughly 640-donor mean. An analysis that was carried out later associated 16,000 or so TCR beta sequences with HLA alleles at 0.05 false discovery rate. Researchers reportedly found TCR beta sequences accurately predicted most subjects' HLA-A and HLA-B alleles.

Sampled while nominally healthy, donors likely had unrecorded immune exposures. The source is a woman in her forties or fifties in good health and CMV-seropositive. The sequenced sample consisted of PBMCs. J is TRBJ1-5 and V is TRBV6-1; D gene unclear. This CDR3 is CASSEMLSVLSNQPQHF. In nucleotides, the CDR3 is TGTGCCAGCAGTGAAATGTTGTCAGTTTTAAGCAATCAGCCCCAGCATTTT.